This TCR beta chain derives from a study of beta chain features in type 1 diabetes. Study background: No patient-donor differences in age, gender, total cells or subset yield.

The study reverse transcribed the entire isolated RNA, so it sequenced expressed TCRB transcripts. Assay used: immunoSEQ multiplex PCR; TCRdb lists only in-frame clones, some missing. The sample contains just under 150,000 clones, about 10% of which appear only once. The sequenced sample consisted of naive CD4+ T cells from blood. This clonotype was sampled from a man aged 18-30 years in good health.

The CDR3 bases are TGTGCCTGGAGTGTCGGGGGAAGTGGCTACACCTTC. Translating gives CAWSVGGSGYTF. The chain has TRBV30 and TRBJ1-2; TRBD1 is a possible D gene (5 bases). The CDR3 has 12 amino acids. Trimming pared 0 bases from V and 7 bases from J, leaving 9 bases between. The germline V gene has CDR1 GTSNPN and CDR2 SVGIG (reference sequence).